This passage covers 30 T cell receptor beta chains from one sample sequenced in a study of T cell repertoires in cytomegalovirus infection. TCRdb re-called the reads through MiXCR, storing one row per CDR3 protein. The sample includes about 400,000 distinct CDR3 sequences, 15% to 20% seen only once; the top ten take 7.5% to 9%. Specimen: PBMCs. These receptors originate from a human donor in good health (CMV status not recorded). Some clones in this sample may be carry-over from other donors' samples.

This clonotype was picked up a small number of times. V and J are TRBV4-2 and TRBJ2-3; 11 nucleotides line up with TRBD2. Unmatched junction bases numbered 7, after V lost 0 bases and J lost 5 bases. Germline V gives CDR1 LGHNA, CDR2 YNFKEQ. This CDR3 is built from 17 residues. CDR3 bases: TGTGCCAGCAGCCAAGATTTAGCGGGGGGGCCGGGAGATACGCAGTATTTT. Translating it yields CASSQDLAGGPGDTQYF.

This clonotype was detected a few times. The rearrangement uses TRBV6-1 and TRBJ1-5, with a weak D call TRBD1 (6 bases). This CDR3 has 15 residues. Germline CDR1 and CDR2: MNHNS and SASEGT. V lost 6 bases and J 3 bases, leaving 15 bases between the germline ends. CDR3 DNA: TGTGCCAGCAGAAGTGGGGGGCTATCCAATCAGCCCCAGCATTTT. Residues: CASRSGGLSNQPQHF.

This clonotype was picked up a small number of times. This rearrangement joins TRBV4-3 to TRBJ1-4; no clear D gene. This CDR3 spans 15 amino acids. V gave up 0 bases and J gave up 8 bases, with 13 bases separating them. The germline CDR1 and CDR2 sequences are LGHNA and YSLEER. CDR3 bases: TGCGCCAGCAGCCAAGATATAGGACTCGGGGAAAAACTGTTTTTT. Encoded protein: CASSQDIGLGEKLFF.

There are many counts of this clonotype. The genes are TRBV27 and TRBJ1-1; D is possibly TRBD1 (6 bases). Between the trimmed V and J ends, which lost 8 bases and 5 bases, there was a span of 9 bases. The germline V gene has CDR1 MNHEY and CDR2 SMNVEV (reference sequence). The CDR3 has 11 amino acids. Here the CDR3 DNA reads TGTGCCAGCGAGGGGGGGACTGAAGCTTTCTTT. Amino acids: CASEGGTEAFF.

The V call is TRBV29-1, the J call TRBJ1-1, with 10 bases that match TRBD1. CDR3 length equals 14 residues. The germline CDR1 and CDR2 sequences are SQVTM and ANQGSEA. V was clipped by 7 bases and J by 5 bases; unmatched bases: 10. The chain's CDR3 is CSARQGARRTEAFF. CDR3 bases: TGCAGCGCCCGACAGGGGGCCCGGAGAACTGAAGCTTTCTTT. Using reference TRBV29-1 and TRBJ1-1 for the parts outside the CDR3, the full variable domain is SAVISQKPSRDICQRGTSLTIQCQVDSQVTMMFWYRQQPGQSLTLIATANQGSEATYESGFVIDKFPISRPNLTFSTLTVSNMSPEDSSIYLCSARQGARRTEAFFGQGTRLTVV.

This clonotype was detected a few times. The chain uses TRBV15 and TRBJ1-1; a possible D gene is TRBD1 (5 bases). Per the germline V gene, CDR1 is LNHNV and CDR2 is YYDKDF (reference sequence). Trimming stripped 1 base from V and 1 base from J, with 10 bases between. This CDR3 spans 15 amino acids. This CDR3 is CATSRAGGANTEAFF. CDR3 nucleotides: TGTGCCACCAGCAGAGCCGGAGGGGCGAACACTGAAGCTTTCTTT.

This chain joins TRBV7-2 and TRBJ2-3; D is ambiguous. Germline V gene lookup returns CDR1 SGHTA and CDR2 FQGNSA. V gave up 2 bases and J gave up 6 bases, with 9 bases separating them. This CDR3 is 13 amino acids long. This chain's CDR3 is CASSLWSSDTQYF. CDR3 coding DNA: TGTGCCAGCAGCTTATGGTCCAGCGATACGCAGTATTTT.

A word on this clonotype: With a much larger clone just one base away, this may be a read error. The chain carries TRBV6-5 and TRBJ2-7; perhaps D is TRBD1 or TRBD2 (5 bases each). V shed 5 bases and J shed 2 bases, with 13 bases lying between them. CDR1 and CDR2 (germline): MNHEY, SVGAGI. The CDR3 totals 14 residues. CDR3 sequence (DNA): TGTGCCAGCAGTCCCCCGGGACCAACCTACGAGCAGTACTTC. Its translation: CASSPPGPTYEQYF.

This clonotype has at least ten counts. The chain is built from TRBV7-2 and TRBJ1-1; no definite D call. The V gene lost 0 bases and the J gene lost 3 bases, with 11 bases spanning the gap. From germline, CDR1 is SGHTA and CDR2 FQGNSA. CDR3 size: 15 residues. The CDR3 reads CASSLARGRDTEAFF. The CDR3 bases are TGTGCCAGCAGCTTAGCGCGTGGTAGGGACACTGAAGCTTTCTTT.

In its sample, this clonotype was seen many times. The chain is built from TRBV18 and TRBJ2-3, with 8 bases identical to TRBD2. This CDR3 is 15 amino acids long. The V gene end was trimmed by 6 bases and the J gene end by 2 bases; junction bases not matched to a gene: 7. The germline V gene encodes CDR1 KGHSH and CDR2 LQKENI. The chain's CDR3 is CASSIAGPSTDTQYF. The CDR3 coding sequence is TGTGCCAGCTCTATAGCGGGACCCTCCACAGATACGCAGTATTTT.

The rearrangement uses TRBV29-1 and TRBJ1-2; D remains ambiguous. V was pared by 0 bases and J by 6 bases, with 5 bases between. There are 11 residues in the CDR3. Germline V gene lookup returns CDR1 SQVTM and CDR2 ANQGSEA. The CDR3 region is CSVEDRDGYTF. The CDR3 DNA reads TGCAGCGTTGAAGATCGAGATGGCTACACCTTC.

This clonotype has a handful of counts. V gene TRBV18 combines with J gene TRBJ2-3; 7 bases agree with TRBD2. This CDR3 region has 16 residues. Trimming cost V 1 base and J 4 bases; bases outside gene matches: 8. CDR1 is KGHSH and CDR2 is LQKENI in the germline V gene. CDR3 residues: CASSPLAAGVADTQYF. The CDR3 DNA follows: TGTGCCAGCTCACCACTCGCCGCGGGAGTTGCAGATACGCAGTATTTT.

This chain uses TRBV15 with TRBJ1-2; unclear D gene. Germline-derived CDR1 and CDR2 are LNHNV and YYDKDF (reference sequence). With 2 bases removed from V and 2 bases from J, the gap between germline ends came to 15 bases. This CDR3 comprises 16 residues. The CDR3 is CATSRSLNVINYGYTF. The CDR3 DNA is TGTGCCACCAGCAGAAGCCTGAATGTCATAAACTATGGCTACACCTTC.

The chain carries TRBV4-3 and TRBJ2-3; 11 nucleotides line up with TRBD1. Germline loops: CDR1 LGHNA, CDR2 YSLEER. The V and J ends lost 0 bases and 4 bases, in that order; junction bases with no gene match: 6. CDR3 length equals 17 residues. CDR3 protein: CASSQEVPGQGADTQYF. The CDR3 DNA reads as TGCGCCAGCAGCCAAGAGGTTCCGGGACAGGGGGCAGATACGCAGTATTTT.

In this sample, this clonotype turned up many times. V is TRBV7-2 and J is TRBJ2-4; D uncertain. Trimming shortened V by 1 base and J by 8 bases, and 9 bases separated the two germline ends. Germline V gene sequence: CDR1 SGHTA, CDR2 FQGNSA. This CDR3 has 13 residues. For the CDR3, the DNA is TGTGCCAGCAGCTTAGGGACGATTTACATTCAGTACTTC. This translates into CASSLGTIYIQYF.

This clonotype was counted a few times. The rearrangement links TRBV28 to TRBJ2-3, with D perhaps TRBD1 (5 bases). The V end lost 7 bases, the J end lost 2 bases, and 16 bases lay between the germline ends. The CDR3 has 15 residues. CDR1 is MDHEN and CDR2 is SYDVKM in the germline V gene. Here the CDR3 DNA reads TGTGCCAGCACCTCGACAGCGCCTAACACAGATACGCAGTATTTT. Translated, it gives CASTSTAPNTDTQYF.

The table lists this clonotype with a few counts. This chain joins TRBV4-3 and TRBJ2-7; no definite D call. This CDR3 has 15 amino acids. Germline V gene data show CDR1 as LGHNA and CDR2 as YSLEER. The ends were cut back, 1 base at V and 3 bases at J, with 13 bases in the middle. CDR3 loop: CASSQAHGNYYEQYF. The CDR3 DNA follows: TGCGCCAGCAGCCAAGCTCATGGGAACTACTACGAGCAGTACTTC.

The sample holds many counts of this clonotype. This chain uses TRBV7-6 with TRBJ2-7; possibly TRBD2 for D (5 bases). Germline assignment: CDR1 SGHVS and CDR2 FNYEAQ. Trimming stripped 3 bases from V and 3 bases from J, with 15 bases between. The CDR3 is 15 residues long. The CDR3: CASSFTPAGNYEQYF. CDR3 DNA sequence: TGTGCCAGCAGCTTCACACCGGCCGGGAACTACGAGCAGTACTTC.

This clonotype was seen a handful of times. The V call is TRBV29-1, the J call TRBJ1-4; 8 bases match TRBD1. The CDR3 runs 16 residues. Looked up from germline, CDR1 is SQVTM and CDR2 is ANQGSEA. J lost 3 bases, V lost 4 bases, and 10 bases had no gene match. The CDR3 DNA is TGCAGCGTTGGAGGGGCAGGGGGCGGCTCTAATGAAAAACTGTTTTTT. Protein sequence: CSVGGAGGGSNEKLFF.

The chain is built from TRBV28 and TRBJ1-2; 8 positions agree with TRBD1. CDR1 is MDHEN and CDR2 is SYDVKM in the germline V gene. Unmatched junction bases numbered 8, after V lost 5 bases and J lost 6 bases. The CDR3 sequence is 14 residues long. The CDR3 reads CASSLPTGGHGYTF. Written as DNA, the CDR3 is TGTGCCAGCAGTCTACCAACAGGGGGTCATGGCTACACCTTC.

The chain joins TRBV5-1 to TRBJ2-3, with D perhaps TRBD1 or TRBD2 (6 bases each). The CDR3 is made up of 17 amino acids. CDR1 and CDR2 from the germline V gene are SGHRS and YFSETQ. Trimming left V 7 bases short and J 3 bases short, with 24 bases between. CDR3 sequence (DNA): TGCGCCAGCCGACGACTAGACCAGGGGCTGCCGACAGATACGCAGTATTTT. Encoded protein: CASRRLDQGLPTDTQYF.

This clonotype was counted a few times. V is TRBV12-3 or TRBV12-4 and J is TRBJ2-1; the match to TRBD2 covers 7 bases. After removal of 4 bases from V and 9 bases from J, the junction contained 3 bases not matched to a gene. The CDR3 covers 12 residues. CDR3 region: CASSYASGEQFF. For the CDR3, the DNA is TGTGCCAGCAGTTATGCTAGCGGTGAGCAGTTCTTC.

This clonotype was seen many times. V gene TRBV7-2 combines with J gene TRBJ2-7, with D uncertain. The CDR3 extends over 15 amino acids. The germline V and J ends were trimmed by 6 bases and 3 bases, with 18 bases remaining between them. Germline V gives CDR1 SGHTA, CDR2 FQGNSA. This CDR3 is CASSPVSVASYEQYF. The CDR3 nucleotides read TGTGCCAGCAGTCCCGTCTCGGTTGCGAGCTACGAGCAGTACTTC.

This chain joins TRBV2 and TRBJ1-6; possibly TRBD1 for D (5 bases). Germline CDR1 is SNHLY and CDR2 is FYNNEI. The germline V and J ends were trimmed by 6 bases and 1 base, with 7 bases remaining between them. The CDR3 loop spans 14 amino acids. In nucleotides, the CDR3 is TGTGCCAGCAGGGGGGGGTCCTATAATTCACCCCTCCACTTT. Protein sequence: CASRGGSYNSPLHF.

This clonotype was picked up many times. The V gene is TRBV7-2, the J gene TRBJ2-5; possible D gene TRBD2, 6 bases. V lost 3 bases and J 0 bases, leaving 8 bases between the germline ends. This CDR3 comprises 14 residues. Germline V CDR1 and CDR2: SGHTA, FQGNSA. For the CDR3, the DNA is TGTGCCAGCAGCTTTCGGGGGTACCAAGAGACCCAGTACTTC. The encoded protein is CASSFRGYQETQYF.

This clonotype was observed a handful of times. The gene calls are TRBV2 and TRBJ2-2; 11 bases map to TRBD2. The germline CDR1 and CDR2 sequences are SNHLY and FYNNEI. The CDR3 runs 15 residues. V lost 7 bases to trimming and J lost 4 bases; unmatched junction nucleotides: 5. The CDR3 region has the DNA TGTGCCAGCACCCTGACTAGCGGGGTCACCGGGGAGCTGTTTTTT. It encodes CASTLTSGVTGELFF.

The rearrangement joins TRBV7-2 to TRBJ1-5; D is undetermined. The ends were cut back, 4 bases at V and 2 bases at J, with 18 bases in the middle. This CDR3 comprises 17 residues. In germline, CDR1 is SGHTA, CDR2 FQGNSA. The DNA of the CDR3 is TGTGCCAGCAGCTCAAGCTCGTGGCCCGGCGGCAATCAGCCCCAGCATTTT. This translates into CASSSSSWPGGNQPQHF.

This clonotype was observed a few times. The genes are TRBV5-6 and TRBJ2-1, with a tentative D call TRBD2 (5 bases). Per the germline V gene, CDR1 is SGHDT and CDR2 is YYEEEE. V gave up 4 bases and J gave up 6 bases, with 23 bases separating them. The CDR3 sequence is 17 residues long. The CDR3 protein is CASSLPKEDWILNEQFF. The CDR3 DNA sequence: TGTGCCAGCAGCCTACCCAAGGAGGATTGGATTCTCAATGAGCAGTTCTTC.

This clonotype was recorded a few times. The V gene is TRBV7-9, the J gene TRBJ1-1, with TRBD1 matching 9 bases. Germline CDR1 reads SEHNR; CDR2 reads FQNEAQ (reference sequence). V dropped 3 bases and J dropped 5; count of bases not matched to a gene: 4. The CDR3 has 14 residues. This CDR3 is CASSFGQGTTEAFF. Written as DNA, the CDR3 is TGTGCCAGCAGCTTCGGACAGGGGACGACTGAAGCTTTCTTT.

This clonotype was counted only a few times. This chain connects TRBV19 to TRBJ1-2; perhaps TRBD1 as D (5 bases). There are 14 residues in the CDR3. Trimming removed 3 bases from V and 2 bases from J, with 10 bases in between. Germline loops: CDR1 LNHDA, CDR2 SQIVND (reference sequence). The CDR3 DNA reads TGTGCCAGTAGTATGGTGAACAGGAACTATGGCTACACCTTC. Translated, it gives CASSMVNRNYGYTF.